This TCR beta chain was retrieved from a study of cytomegalovirus exposure and HLA in healthy donors. Remarks on this clone: Its antigen remains unidentified.

Using immunoSEQ multiplex PCR, the repertoire was profiled, and TCRdb retains in-frame clones only, with some absent. The sample includes approximately 160,000 clones, roughly 83% of them seen just once. The CDR3 loop spans 14 amino acids. Germline CDR1 SGHNT, CDR2 YYREEE (reference sequence). V shed 3 bases and J 3 bases; nucleotides not matched to a gene: 5. Study outcomes and limitations: According to the study, around 150 TCR beta chains were cytomegalovirus-associated.

This clonotype was sampled from a man aged 30 to 39 in good health and CMV-seropositive. The sequenced sample consisted of PBMCs. The chain is built from TRBV5-4 and TRBJ2-7, with TRBD2 identical over 8 bases. The CDR3: CASSWGTRGYEQYF. CDR3 bases: TGTGCCAGCAGCTGGGGGACTAGGGGCTACGAGCAGTACTTC.